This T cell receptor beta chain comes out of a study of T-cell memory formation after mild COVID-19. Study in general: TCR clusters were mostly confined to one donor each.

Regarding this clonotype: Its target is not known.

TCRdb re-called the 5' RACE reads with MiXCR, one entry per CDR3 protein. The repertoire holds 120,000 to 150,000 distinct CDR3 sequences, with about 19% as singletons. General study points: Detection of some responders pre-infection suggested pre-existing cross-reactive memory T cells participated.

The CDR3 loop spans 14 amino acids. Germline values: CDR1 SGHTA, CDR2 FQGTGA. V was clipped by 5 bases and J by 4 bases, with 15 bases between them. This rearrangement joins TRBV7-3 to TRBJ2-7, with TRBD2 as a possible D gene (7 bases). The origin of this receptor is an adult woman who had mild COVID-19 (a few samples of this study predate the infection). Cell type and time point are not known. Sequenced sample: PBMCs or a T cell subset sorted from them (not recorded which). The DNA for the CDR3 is TGTGCCAGCAGCAAACGGGGGGCCCGGTACGAGCAGTACTTC. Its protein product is CASSKRGARYEQYF.